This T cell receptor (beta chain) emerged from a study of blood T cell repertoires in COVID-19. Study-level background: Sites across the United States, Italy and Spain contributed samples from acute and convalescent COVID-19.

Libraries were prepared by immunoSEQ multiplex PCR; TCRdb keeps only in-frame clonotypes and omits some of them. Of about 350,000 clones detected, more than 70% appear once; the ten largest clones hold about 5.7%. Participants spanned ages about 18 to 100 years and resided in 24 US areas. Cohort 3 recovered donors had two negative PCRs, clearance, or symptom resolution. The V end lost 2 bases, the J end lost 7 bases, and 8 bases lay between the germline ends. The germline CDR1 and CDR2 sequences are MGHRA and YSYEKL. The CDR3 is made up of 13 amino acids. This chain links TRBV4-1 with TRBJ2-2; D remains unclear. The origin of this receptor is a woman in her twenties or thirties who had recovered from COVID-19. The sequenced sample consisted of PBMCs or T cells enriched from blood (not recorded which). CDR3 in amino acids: CASSQIFIGELFF. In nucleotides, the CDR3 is TGCGCCAGCAGCCAAATATTTATCGGGGAGCTGTTTTTT.